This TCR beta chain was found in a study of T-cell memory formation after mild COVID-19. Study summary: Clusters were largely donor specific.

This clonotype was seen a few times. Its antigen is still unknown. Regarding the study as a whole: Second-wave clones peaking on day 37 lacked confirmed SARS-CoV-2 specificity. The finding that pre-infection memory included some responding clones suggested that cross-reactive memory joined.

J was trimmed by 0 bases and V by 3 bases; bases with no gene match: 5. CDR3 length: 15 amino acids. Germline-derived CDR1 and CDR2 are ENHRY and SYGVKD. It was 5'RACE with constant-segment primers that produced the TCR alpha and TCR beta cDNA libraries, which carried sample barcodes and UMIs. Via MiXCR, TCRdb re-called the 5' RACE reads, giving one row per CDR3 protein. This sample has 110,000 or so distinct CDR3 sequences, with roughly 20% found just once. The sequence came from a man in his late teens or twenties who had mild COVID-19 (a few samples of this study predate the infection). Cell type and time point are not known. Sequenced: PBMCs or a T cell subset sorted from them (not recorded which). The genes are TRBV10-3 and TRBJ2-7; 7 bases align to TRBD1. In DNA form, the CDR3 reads TGTGCCATCAGTGACCGGACAGGTCACTCCTACGAGCAGTACTTC. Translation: CAISDRTGHSYEQYF.